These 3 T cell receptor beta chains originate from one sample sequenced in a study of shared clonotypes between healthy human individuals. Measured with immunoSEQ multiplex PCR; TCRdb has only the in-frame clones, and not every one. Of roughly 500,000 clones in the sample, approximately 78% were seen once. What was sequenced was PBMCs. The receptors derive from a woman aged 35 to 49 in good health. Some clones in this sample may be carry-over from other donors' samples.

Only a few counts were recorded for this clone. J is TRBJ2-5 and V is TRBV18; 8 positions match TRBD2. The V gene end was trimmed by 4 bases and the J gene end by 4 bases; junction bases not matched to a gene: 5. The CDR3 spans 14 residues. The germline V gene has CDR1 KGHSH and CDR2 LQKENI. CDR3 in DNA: TGTGCCAGCTCACGGTCTCGGGGGGGAGAGACCCAGTACTTC. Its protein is CASSRSRGGETQYF.

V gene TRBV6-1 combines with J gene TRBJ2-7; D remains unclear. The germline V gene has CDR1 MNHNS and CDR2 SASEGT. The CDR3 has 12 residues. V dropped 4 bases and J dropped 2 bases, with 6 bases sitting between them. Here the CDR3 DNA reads TGTGCCAGCAGTGGGACGGCCTACGAGCAGTACTTC. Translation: CASSGTAYEQYF.

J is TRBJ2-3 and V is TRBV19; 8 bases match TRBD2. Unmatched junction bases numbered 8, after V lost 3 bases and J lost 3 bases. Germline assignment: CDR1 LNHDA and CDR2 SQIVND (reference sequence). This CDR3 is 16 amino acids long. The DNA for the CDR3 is TGTGCCAGTAGTATTGGTAGCGGGATTTCAACAGATACGCAGTATTTT. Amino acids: CASSIGSGISTDTQYF.